This is a list of T cell receptor beta chains from one sample in a study of regulatory T cells in long-lasting Graves disease. From the multiplex PCR reads, TCRdb called clonotypes with MiXCR, one entry per CDR3 protein. The sample contains some 560,000 distinct CDR3 sequences, around 15% of which appear only once. These data were also reused for a study on T cells in Graves' hyperthyroidism and ophthalmopathy.

This specimen consisted of peripheral blood mononuclear cells (PBMCs), obtained at new diagnosis, from a patient treated with antithyroid drugs. All receptors derive from a woman aged 35-65 years with Graves disease. Each CDR3 is given without its conserved first and last residue.

j_call	v_call	cdr3_aa
TRBJ1-5	TRBV19	ASSAQYQPQH
TRBJ2-7	TRBV30	AWSRGGSAYEQY
TRBJ2-1	TRBV28	ASSLFVGEQF
TRBJ1-1	TRBV7-3	ASSFLRQGRTEAF
TRBJ1-6	TRBV12-5	ASGLKPALGGSSPLH
TRBJ2-5	TRBV2	ASSELAGIETQY
TRBJ2-1	TRBV20-1	SARDRRSYNEQF
TRBJ1-2	TRBV10-3	AISGEDRTVYGYT
TRBJ1-5	TRBV3-1	ASSQDGSSNQPQH
TRBJ1-4	TRBV18	ASSQKTALNEKLF
TRBJ2-2	TRBV19	ASSITPGALSGELF
TRBJ1-3	TRBV7-2	ASSKTGVSSGNTIY
TRBJ2-1	TRBV6-2/TRBV6-3	ASSWRTGAYGQF
TRBJ2-1	TRBV11-2	ASSLIPGTGYNEQF
TRBJ1-6	TRBV20-1	SASVEAHNSPLH
TRBJ1-1	TRBV10-3	AISVGTGVTEAF
TRBJ1-2	TRBV10-3	AISESAENYGYT
TRBJ1-3	TRBV7-9	ASSSLTGISGNTIY
TRBJ1-6	TRBV30	AWSQTGTGGSPLH
TRBJ2-1	TRBV12-3/TRBV12-4	ASSFSGGPAYNEQF
TRBJ2-2	TRBV20-1	SARPYQLDPPVGTGELF
TRBJ2-2	TRBV12-3/TRBV12-4	ASSPSKELF
TRBJ2-7	TRBV2	ASRMTGTSVYEQY
TRBJ2-2	TRBV28	ASSFPGQLNTGELF
TRBJ2-6	TRBV15	ATSTGQGFGANVLT
TRBJ2-2	TRBV6-2/TRBV6-3	ASSKLAGPGSPGTGELF
TRBJ2-1	TRBV18	ASSPRTNEQF
TRBJ1-4	TRBV7-9	ASSFGTTLEKLF
TRBJ1-4	TRBV9	ASSRGQENEKLF
TRBJ2-2	TRBV5-1	ASSLSAGGNTGELF
TRBJ2-6	TRBV28	ASSPPWGAGGANVLT
TRBJ2-6	TRBV11-3	ASSSIEEDLSRASGANVLT
TRBJ2-1	TRBV6-1	ASSEASGTGVEQF
TRBJ1-2	TRBV30	AWTYGAEHGYT
TRBJ1-1	TRBV7-9	ASNLGNTEAF
TRBJ2-1	TRBV20-1	SVVFPPSGEQF
TRBJ2-3	TRBV9	ASSVWTGNTDTQY
TRBJ1-5	TRBV3-1	ASSQGRGFGNQPQH
TRBJ2-3	TRBV7-9	ASSLLGAGGATDTQY
TRBJ1-1	TRBV6-1	ASTSTGFTEAF
TRBJ2-5	TRBV6-1	ASSAASGEETQY
TRBJ1-1	TRBV11-2	AALALSRNTEAF
TRBJ1-2	TRBV6-2/TRBV6-3	ASSEGQGRGYT